Listed below are T cell receptor beta chains from one sample, sequenced in a study of regulatory T cells in long-lasting Graves disease. TCRdb re-derived calls from the multiplex PCR reads in MiXCR, one entry per CDR3 protein. The sample consists of about 620,000 distinct CDR3 sequences, approximately 15% of them appearing once. This sample also belongs to another study, concerning T cells in Graves' hyperthyroidism and ophthalmopathy.

The material sequenced was peripheral blood mononuclear cells (PBMCs), taken at new diagnosis, from a patient treated with antithyroid drugs. The source is a woman in her thirties with Graves disease. The CDR3 runs from the conserved cysteine through the conserved F or W. For some rows the clone size is stated as once, few or many, or as a class when expanded; others skip it.

many | TRBJ2-7 | TRBV6-2/TRBV6-3 | CASSSHTKPHEQYF
NA | TRBJ2-7 | TRBV28 | CASSTPLRQGPYEQYF
few | TRBJ1-5 | TRBV4-1 | CASSHDASGQPQHF
NA | TRBJ2-1 | TRBV6-2/TRBV6-3 | CASSLTGWNEQFF
many | TRBJ2-2 | TRBV5-1 | CASSLRDTGELFF
few | TRBJ2-7 | TRBV11-2 | CASRIPASGGREQYF
few | TRBJ2-5 | TRBV24-1 | CATSEGSGIGWTQYF
few | TRBJ2-5 | TRBV5-6 | CASSLQGWGTQYF
NA | TRBJ2-5 | TRBV10-2 | CATQGAQGETQYF
many | TRBJ2-1 | TRBV7-3 | CASSLLEGGSNEQFF
many | TRBJ1-5 | TRBV6-2/TRBV6-3 | CASSRQGTQPQHF
NA | TRBJ1-3 | TRBV4-1 | CASSLGHKSSGNTIYF
NA | TRBJ1-2 | TRBV19 | CASSIGGVNYGYTF
NA | TRBJ1-1 | TRBV15 | CATSRVGPTEAFF
NA | TRBJ2-2 | TRBV6-1 | CASSKSAGGARAGELFF
many | TRBJ1-1 | TRBV10-3 | CAISGVAASEAFF
NA | TRBJ2-7 | TRBV6-1 | CASSQGQAYEQYF
many | TRBJ2-7 | TRBV7-8 | CASSLATSGRGEQYF